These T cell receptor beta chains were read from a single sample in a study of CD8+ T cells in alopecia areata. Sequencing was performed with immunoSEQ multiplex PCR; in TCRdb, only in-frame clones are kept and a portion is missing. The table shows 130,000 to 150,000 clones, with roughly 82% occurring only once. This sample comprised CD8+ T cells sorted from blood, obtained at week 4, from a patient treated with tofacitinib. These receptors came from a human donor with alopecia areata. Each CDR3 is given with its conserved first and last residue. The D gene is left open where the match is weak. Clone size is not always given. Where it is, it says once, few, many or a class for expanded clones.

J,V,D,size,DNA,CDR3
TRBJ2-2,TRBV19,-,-,TGTGCCAGCCTGTCGGACGCTTTGAACACCGGGGAGCTGTTTTTT,CASLSDALNTGELFF
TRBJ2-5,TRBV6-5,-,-,TGTGCCTCAGGGATCCGGGAGACCCAGTACTTC,CASGIRETQYF
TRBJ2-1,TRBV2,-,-,TGTGCCAGCAGTGAACTCCCGAATGAGCAGTTCTTC,CASSELPNEQFF
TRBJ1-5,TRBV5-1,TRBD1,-,TGCGCCAGCAGCCCGGGACAGGGGAGCGATCAGCCCCAGCATTTT,CASSPGQGSDQPQHF
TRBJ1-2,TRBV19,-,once,TGTGCCAGTACCCAGACCTTCCCATTTAACTATGGCTACACCTTC,CASTQTFPFNYGYTF
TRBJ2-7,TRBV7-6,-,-,TGTGCCAGCAGCCCCGGGGGGACAGACTACGAGCAGTACTTC,CASSPGGTDYEQYF
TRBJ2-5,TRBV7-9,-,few,TGTGCCAGCAGCTTAACGGGGGCTGCTGAGACCCAGTACTTC,CASSLTGAAETQYF
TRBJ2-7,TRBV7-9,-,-,TGTGCCAGCAGCTCGTCGACCCGAACCTACGAGCAGTACTTC,CASSSSTRTYEQYF
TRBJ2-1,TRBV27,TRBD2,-,TGTGCCAGCAGTTTACTAGCGGGGGGAGGCGATGAGCAGTTCTTC,CASSLLAGGGDEQFF
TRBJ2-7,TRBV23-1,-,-,TGCGCCAGCAGTCAATCCCGGAGGGCCCCCTACGAGCAGTACTTC,CASSQSRRAPYEQYF
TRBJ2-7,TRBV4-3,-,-,TGCGCCAGCAGCCAAGAGCGTACAGGGAACTCAAGGGGGGAGGAGCAGTACTTC,CASSQERTGNSRGEEQYF
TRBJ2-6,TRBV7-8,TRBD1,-,TGTGCCACCAGAAGGGACAGGGACACTGGGGCCAACGTCCTGACTTTC,CATRRDRDTGANVLTF
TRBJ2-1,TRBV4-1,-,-,TGCGCCAGCAGCCACCTCAGCCACAATGAGCAGTTCTTC,CASSHLSHNEQFF
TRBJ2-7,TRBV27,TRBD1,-,TGTGCCAGCAGTTTATTCTCGTGGACAGGGTCCTATAGCTCCTACGAGCAGTACTTC,CASSLFSWTGSYSSYEQYF
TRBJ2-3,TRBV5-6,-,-,TGTGCCAGCAGCCCACGAGGGGTTAGCACAGATACGCAGTATTTT,CASSPRGVSTDTQYF
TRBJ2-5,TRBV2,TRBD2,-,TGTGCCAGCAGTGAACTCAAGCGGGGCCTCCAAGAGACCCAGTACTTC,CASSELKRGLQETQYF
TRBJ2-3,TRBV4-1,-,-,TGCGCCAGCACCTCGGCCATCTGGGGAGTCACAGATACGCAGTATTTT,CASTSAIWGVTDTQYF
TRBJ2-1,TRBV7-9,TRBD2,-,TGTGCCAGCAGCTTATACGGTCTTGAGCGGGGAAGGTACAATGAGCAGTTCTTC,CASSLYGLERGRYNEQFF
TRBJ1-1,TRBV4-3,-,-,TGCGCCAGCAGCCATCCCCGGGGGACTGAAGCTTTCTTT,CASSHPRGTEAFF
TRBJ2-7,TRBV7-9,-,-,TGTGCCAGCAGCTTGCCAGGAGAGTCCTACGAGCAGTACTTC,CASSLPGESYEQYF
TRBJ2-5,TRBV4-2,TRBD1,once,TGTGCCAGCAGCCTTGGGACAGGACAACAAGAGACCCAGTACTTC,CASSLGTGQQETQYF
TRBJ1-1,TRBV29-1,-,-,TGCAGCGTCCCCCGGCAGGGCGACACTGAAGCTTTCTTT,CSVPRQGDTEAFF
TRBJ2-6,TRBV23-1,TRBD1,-,TGCGCCAGCACCGGGACAGGGGGAGGCTCTGGGGCCAACGTCCTGACTTTC,CASTGTGGGSGANVLTF
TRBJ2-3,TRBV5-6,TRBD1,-,TGTGCCAGCAGCCACCGACAGGGATCGACAGATACGCAGTATTTT,CASSHRQGSTDTQYF
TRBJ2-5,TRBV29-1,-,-,TGCAGCGTTGAAGATCGAGACTACCCCTTGGAGACCCAGTACTTC,CSVEDRDYPLETQYF
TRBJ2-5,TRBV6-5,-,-,TGTGCCAGCAGTTACTCGGTGGGGGCCCCGGGAGAGACCCAGTACTTC,CASSYSVGAPGETQYF
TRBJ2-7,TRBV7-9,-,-,TGTGCCAGCAGCGGTTGGACGGACGAATACGAGCAGTACTTC,CASSGWTDEYEQYF
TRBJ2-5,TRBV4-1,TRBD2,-,TGCGCCAGCAGCCAAGAAATGGCGGGGGGAAACCAAGAGACCCAGTACTTC,CASSQEMAGGNQETQYF
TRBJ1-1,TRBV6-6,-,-,TGTGCCAGCAGCCAGCAGGGGAACACTGAAGCTTTCTTT,CASSQQGNTEAFF
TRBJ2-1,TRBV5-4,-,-,TGTGCCAGCAGCTTGGAGCCCAATGAGCAGTTCTTC,CASSLEPNEQFF
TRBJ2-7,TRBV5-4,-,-,TGTGCCAGCAGCCCACTCCCCGACACAACATACGAGCAGTACTTC,CASSPLPDTTYEQYF
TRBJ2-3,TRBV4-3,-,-,TGCGCCAGCAGCCAAGATAGACTCTTCACAGATACGCAGTATTTT,CASSQDRLFTDTQYF
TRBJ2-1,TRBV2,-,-,TGTGCCAGCGGACGGCTAAATGAGCAGTTCTTC,CASGRLNEQFF
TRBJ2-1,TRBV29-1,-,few,TGCAGCGTTGCAGCCGTGGGGGGCCCTCACTACAATGAGCAGTTCTTC,CSVAAVGGPHYNEQFF
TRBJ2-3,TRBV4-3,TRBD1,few,TGCGCCAGCAGCTGGGGGACAGGTCCTAGCACAGATACGCAGTATTTT,CASSWGTGPSTDTQYF
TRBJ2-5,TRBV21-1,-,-,TGTGCCAGCAGCGGCCGACAGGCACATTGCGAGACCCAGTACTTC,CASSGRQAHCETQYF
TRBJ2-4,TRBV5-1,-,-,TGCGCCAGCAGCTTGGTGCCCGCTTCCGATGTTCGGCAGTCCGACCAAAACATTCAGTACTTC,CASSLVPASDVRQSDQNIQYF